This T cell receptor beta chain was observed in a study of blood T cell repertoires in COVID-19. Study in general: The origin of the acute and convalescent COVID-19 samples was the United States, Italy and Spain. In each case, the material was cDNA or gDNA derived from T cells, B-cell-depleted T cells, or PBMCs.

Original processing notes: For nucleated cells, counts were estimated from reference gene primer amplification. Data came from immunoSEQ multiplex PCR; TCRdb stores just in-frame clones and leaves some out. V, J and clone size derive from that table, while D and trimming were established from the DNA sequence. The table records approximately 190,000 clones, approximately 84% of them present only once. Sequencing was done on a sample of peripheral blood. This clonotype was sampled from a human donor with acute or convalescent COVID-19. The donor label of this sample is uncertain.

CDR3 sequence (DNA): TGTGCCAGCAGCTCCCGAGTGCAGGGGATAAATGAGCAGTTCTTC. It codes for CASSSRVQGINEQFF. V is TRBV13 and J is TRBJ2-1; D possibly corresponds to TRBD1 (6 bases). Per the germline V gene, CDR1 is PRHDT and CDR2 is FYEKMQ (reference sequence). This CDR3 has 15 amino acids. The V gene lost 4 bases and the J gene lost 7 bases, with 17 bases spanning the gap.